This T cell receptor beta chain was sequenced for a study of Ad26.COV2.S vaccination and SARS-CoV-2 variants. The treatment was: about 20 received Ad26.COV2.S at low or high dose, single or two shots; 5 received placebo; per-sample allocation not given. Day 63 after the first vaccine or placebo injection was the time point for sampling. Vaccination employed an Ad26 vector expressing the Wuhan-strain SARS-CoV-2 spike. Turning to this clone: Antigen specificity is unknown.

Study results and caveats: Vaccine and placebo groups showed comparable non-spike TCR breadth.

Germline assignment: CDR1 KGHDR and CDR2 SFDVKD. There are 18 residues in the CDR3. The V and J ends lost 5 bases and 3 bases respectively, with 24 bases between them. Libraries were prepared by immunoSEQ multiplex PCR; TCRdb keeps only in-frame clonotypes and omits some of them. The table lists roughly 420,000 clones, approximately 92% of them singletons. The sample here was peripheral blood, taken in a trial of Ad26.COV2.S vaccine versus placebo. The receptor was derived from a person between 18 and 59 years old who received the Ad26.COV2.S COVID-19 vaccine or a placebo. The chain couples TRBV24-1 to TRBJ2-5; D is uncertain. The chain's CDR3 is CATSAGSAWQAQEETQYF. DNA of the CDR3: TGTGCCACCAGTGCGGGTTCGGCATGGCAGGCGCAAGAAGAGACCCAGTACTTC.